This record covers a single TCR beta chain. The record originates from a study of blood T cell repertoires in COVID-19. About the study: From T cells, B-cell-depleted T cells, or PBMCs came the material, which was cDNA or gDNA.

Libraries were prepared by immunoSEQ multiplex PCR; TCRdb keeps only in-frame clonotypes and omits some of them. The repertoire has more than 65,000 clones, 87% of them found once; the top ten carry roughly 7%. With 9 bases removed from V and 3 bases from J, the gap between germline ends came to 19 bases. This CDR3 is built from 15 residues. CDR1 is WSHSY and CDR2 is SAAADI in the germline V gene. This rearrangement joins TRBV10-2 to TRBJ2-3; possible D gene TRBD2, 6 bases. The sequenced sample was peripheral blood. This clonotype originated in a woman aged 45-60 years with acute or convalescent COVID-19. This CDR3 reads CASKLRGRQTDTQYF. CDR3 DNA sequence: TGCGCCAGTAAATTACGGGGGAGACAAACAGATACGCAGTATTTT.